This T cell receptor beta chain was captured in a study of breast tumors, draining lymph nodes, adjacent tissues. Overall study findings and caveats: Tumor TCR diversity was below lymph nodes but above nontumor tissue. Data only fit, rather than demonstrated, lymph node origin of most tumor T cells.

The lymph nodes were axillary draining lymph nodes from breast cancer patients. The CDR3 runs to 12 residues. V dropped 4 bases and J dropped 4 bases, with 8 bases sitting between them. Germline V gene data show CDR1 as SGHRS and CDR2 as YFSETQ. This clonotype was recorded at least ten times. No antigen is known for it. TCRdb reprocessed the multiplex PCR reads via MiXCR and lists one record per CDR3 protein. The table includes about 230,000 distinct CDR3 sequences, roughly 32% detected once. The TCR was taken from a female donor with breast cancer. Some clones in this sample may be carry-over from other donors' samples. The chain is built from TRBV5-1 and TRBJ2-5; D is unclear. The sample was axillary lymph node tissue. The CDR3 DNA reads TGCGCCAGCAGCCCGTTCCGAGAGACCCAGTACTTC. This translates into CASSPFRETQYF.